Below, 17 T cell receptor beta chains from the same sample are listed, as sequenced in a study of siplizumab effects on memory and regulatory T cells. Profiling relied on immunoSEQ multiplex PCR, and the TCRdb table lists in-frame clones only, not all of them. The data show 90,000 to 95,000 clones, 90% to 95% seen once. The sample taken for sequencing was CD8+ T cells sorted from blood. The receptor source for this set is a human donor in good health.

The chain uses TRBV27 and TRBJ1-1, with D possibly TRBD1 on 5 matching bases. Trimming took 0 bases from V and 1 from J, leaving 18 bases between them. The CDR3 consists of 18 residues. CDR1 is MNHEY and CDR2 is SMNVEV in the germline V gene (reference sequence). The CDR3 spells CASSLSIRRGPKNTEAFF. The CDR3 DNA sequence: TGTGCCAGCAGTTTATCAATTAGGAGGGGCCCTAAGAACACTGAAGCTTTCTTT.

A single count supports this clone. The chain employs TRBV6-6 and TRBJ2-4; no clear D gene. The CDR3 loop spans 16 amino acids. CDR1 is MNHNY and CDR2 is SVGAGI in the germline V gene (reference sequence). V lost 0 bases to trimming and J lost 0 bases, with 9 bases between them. The CDR3 protein is CASSYSQQLAKNIQYF. In DNA, the CDR3 is TGTGCCAGCAGTTACTCCCAGCAGCTAGCCAAAAACATTCAGTACTTC.

The genes are TRBV4-1 and TRBJ2-7, with TRBD1 as a possible D gene (6 bases). CDR1 is MGHRA, CDR2 YSYEKL, per germline. The V end lost 3 bases, the J end lost 0 bases, and 12 bases lay between the germline ends. The CDR3 sequence is 15 residues long. The CDR3 nucleotides are TGCGCCAGCAGCCAGCTCTGGGGGCTCTCCTACGAGCAGTACTTC. Protein product: CASSQLWGLSYEQYF.

V usage is TRBV4-1 and J usage is TRBJ2-1, with 9 positions matching TRBD2. V shed 0 bases and J 5 bases; nucleotides not matched to a gene: 8. This CDR3 has 17 amino acids. CDR1 is MGHRA and CDR2 is YSYEKL in the germline V gene. CDR3 region: CASSQDLWGLADNEQFF. The CDR3, as DNA: TGCGCCAGCAGCCAAGATCTTTGGGGACTAGCAGACAATGAGCAGTTCTTC.

This clone was detected only once. CDR3 amino acids: CSVVVSAHYEQYF. The CDR3 DNA follows: TGCAGCGTTGTGGTTAGCGCGCACTACGAGCAGTACTTC. This chain links TRBV29-1 with TRBJ2-7; D might be TRBD2 (5 bases). V lost 4 bases to trimming and J lost 3 bases, with 13 bases between them. This CDR3 spans 13 amino acids. Germline V lookup: CDR1 SQVTM, CDR2 ANQGSEA.

The chain carries TRBV9 and TRBJ2-7; 12 bases are a match to TRBD1. Trimming took 2 bases from V and 7 from J; bases not matched to a gene: 10. The CDR3 loop spans 16 amino acids. Germline V gene lookup returns CDR1 SGDLS and CDR2 YYNGEE. CDR3 in amino acids: CASSVLQGQGAEEQYF. The DNA for the CDR3 is TGTGCCAGCAGCGTTCTCCAGGGACAGGGGGCGGAGGAGCAGTACTTC.

J is TRBJ2-3 and V is TRBV5-6; D is perhaps TRBD1 or TRBD2 (5 bases each). This CDR3 region has 13 residues. Germline CDR1 is SGHDT and CDR2 is YYEEEE. V was clipped by 3 bases and J by 5 bases, with 10 bases between them. In nucleotides, the CDR3 is TGTGCCAGCAGCTGGGACGCCCGAGATACGCAGTATTTT. Its protein product is CASSWDARDTQYF.

The CDR3 bases are TGCGCCAGCAGCCAAGGTCGGGGCTCGAACACCGGGGAGCTGTTTTTT. Translating it yields CASSQGRGSNTGELFF. This rearrangement joins TRBV4-1 to TRBJ2-2, with D perhaps given as TRBD1 or TRBD2 (5 bases each). Germline V CDR1 and CDR2: MGHRA, YSYEKL. The V end lost 1 base, the J end lost 0 bases, and 9 bases lay between the germline ends. This CDR3 has 16 residues.

The V call is TRBV9, the J call TRBJ2-7, with D perhaps being TRBD1 or TRBD2 (5 bases each). This CDR3 has 14 amino acids. Trimming pared 0 bases from V and 5 bases from J, leaving 12 bases between. The germline V gene encodes CDR1 SGDLS and CDR2 YYNGEE. The CDR3 region has the DNA TGTGCCAGCAGCGTAGACGGGGCTATAGACGAGCAGTACTTC. It codes for CASSVDGAIDEQYF.

Worth noting for this clone: Other DNA sequences in this sample translate to the same CDR3. The CDR3: CASSSGGNEQFF. The CDR3 coding sequence is TGTGCCAGCAGTTCCGGGGGCAATGAGCAGTTCTTC. The V call is TRBV6-5, the J call TRBJ2-1, with TRBD2 as a possible D gene (6 bases). V lost 4 bases and J 6 bases, leaving 7 bases between the germline ends. There are 12 residues in the CDR3. Germline loops: CDR1 MNHEY, CDR2 SVGAGI.

This chain connects TRBV9 to TRBJ2-2; TRBD2 might be the D (5 bases). Trimming left V 7 bases short and J 2 bases short, with 9 bases between. CDR3 length: 13 residues. Germline CDR1 SGDLS, CDR2 YYNGEE. Here the CDR3 reads CASLATNTGELFF. CDR3 coding DNA: TGTGCCAGCCTAGCCACAAACACCGGGGAGCTGTTTTTT.

The chain carries TRBV11-2 and TRBJ1-5; maybe TRBD1 (5 bases). The CDR3 has 16 residues. Germline V lookup: CDR1 SGHAT, CDR2 FQNNGV. The V and J ends lost 3 bases and 5 bases respectively, with 17 bases between them. The DNA of the CDR3 is TGTGCCAGCAGCTTGGGGGGGGAGGGCGACGATCAGCCCCAGCATTTT. This gives the protein CASSLGGEGDDQPQHF.

The genes are TRBV19 and TRBJ2-1; the match to TRBD2 covers 11 bases. The germline V gene encodes CDR1 LNHDA and CDR2 SQIVND (reference sequence). The CDR3 has 15 amino acids. J was trimmed by 10 bases and V by 1 base; bases with no gene match: 6. CDR3 in amino acids: CASSIGSGRAGEQFF. The CDR3 DNA reads TGTGCCAGTAGTATAGGTAGCGGGAGGGCGGGGGAGCAGTTCTTC.

This chain uses TRBV6-6 with TRBJ1-1; D is perhaps TRBD1 (5 bases). This CDR3 spans 14 amino acids. Germline V CDR1 and CDR2: MNHNY, SVGAGI (reference sequence). V lost 4 bases and J 2 bases, leaving 11 bases between the germline ends. The CDR3 reads CASSFQGFNTEAFF. The CDR3 nucleotides read TGTGCCAGCAGTTTCCAGGGTTTTAACACTGAAGCTTTCTTT.

V and J are TRBV4-2 and TRBJ1-2; 10 nucleotides agree with TRBD1. Germline loops: CDR1 LGHNA, CDR2 YNFKEQ. Trimming cost V 1 base and J 4 bases; bases outside gene matches: 0. This CDR3 is 14 amino acids long. The CDR3 protein is CASSQGQGAYGYTF. DNA for the CDR3: TGTGCCAGCAGCCAAGGACAGGGGGCCTATGGCTACACCTTC.

CDR3 protein: CASSMGGYTEAFF. Here the CDR3 DNA reads TGTGCCAGTAGTATGGGCGGATACACTGAAGCTTTCTTT. The J gene is TRBJ1-1, the V gene TRBV19; D not certain. This CDR3 is 13 amino acids long. With 3 bases removed from V and 3 bases from J, the gap between germline ends came to 8 bases. Per the germline V gene, CDR1 is LNHDA and CDR2 is SQIVND (reference sequence). Supplemented by reference TRBV19 and TRBJ1-1, the full variable domain reads DGGITQSPKYLFRKEGQNVTLSCEQNLNHDAMYWYRQDPGQGLRLIYYSQIVNDFQKGDIAEGYSVSREKKESFPLTVTSAQKNPTAFYLCASSMGGYTEAFFGQGTRLTVV.

The genes are TRBV29-1 and TRBJ1-2; D is unclear. The germline V gene has CDR1 SQVTM and CDR2 ANQGSEA. This CDR3 spans 11 amino acids. The V gene lost 7 bases and the J gene lost 5 bases, with 11 bases spanning the gap. The CDR3 bases are TGCAGCGCCATCGACCTTTATGGCTACACCTTC. Translation: CSAIDLYGYTF.